Shown below are 11 T cell receptor beta chains from a single sample sequenced in a study of CD8 T cells in ankylosing spondylitis. Notes on the study in general: For ankylosing spondylitis blood, a TCR beta motif of about eight highly homologous variants appeared characteristic.

TCRdb analysed the 5' RACE reads with MiXCR anew, one entry per CDR3 protein. The sample lists approximately 140,000 distinct CDR3 sequences, under 20% occurring once. For these receptors, no antigen is known. The sample taken for sequencing was blood, either unsorted or a sorted T cell fraction (not recorded which). The receptors originated from a male donor with ankylosing spondylitis.

The genes are TRBV20-1 and TRBJ2-7; D call uncertain. The CDR3 loop spans 15 amino acids. Germline V gives CDR1 DFQATT, CDR2 SNEGSKA (reference sequence). Trimming cost V 0 bases and J 3 bases, with 15 bases left between them. The CDR3 spells CSARDREAIYYEQYF. CDR3 DNA sequence: TGCAGTGCTAGAGACCGAGAGGCGATATACTACGAGCAGTACTTC.

In this sample, this clonotype turned up many times. The chain recombines TRBV7-3 with TRBJ1-1, with D possibly matching TRBD1 (5 bases). CDR1 and CDR2 from the germline V gene are SGHTA and FQGTGA. Trimming left V 6 bases short and J 3 bases short, with 17 bases between. The CDR3 runs 15 residues. The CDR3 sequence: CASRHVHRGDTEAFF. CDR3 DNA: TGTGCCAGCAGACACGTTCATAGGGGAGACACTGAAGCTTTCTTT.

This clonotype was seen only a few times. The chain has TRBV4-2 and TRBJ2-7; TRBD1 agrees at 9 bases. The trim removed 3 bases at V and 3 bases at J, leaving 3 bases unmatched. Germline CDR1 reads LGHNA; CDR2 reads YNFKEQ. The CDR3 spans 14 residues. The CDR3 DNA is TGTGCCAGCAGCCAGGGACAGGGCGTCTACGAGCAGTACTTC. Translation gives CASSQGQGVYEQYF.

This clonotype was seen many times. The rearrangement uses TRBV29-1 and TRBJ2-7, with D possibly matching TRBD2 (7 bases). The CDR3 runs to 14 residues. V was cut by 4 bases and J by 0 bases, with 13 bases left in between. CDR1 is SQVTM, CDR2 ANQGSEA, per germline. As DNA, the CDR3 is TGCAGCGTTGGGACAGCGGGATCCTCCTACGAGCAGTACTTC. Translated, it gives CSVGTAGSSYEQYF.

This clonotype appeared many times. The chain combines TRBV10-3 with TRBJ2-7; 11 bases align to TRBD2. The CDR3 extends over 14 amino acids. V lost 7 bases to trimming and J lost 3 bases; unmatched junction nucleotides: 5. Germline CDR1 is ENHRY and CDR2 is SYGVKD. The chain's CDR3 is CAINPGTSGYEQYF. The CDR3, as DNA: TGTGCCATCAACCCTGGGACTAGCGGCTACGAGCAGTACTTC.

This clonotype has at least ten counts. The chain has TRBV12-3 or TRBV12-4 and TRBJ1-6; 7 nucleotides align to TRBD1. The V segment lost 6 bases and the J segment 1 base; nucleotides outside the gene matches: 3. CDR3 size: 15 residues. The CDR3 sequence is CASRQGRSYNSPLHF. The CDR3 DNA reads TGTGCCAGCAGACAGGGGCGGTCCTATAATTCACCCCTCCACTTT.

The rearrangement uses TRBV4-1 and TRBJ2-1, with D perhaps matching TRBD2 (6 bases). Trimming shortened V by 3 bases and J by 1 base, and 10 bases separated the two germline ends. Germline V lookup: CDR1 MGHRA, CDR2 YSYEKL. The CDR3 is 15 amino acids. CDR3 protein: CASSQTRLSYNEQFF. CDR3 nucleotide sequence: TGCGCCAGCAGCCAGACTAGATTATCCTACAATGAGCAGTTCTTC.

The gene calls are TRBV12-3 or TRBV12-4 and TRBJ1-4; a possible D gene is TRBD1 (6 bases). CDR3 length: 17 amino acids. Trimming took off 5 bases at V and 3 bases at J, with 19 bases between the two ends. Written as DNA, the CDR3 is TGTGCCAGCAGTGTACAGGGAATGTTTGTCGCTAATGAAAAACTGTTTTTT. Translation: CASSVQGMFVANEKLFF.

This clonotype has a handful of counts. The chain combines TRBV7-9 with TRBJ1-6; no firm D call. This CDR3 comprises 15 residues. Trimming shortened V by 2 bases and J by 8 bases, and 13 bases separated the two germline ends. Germline V CDR1 and CDR2: SEHNR, FQNEAQ (reference sequence). This chain's CDR3 is CASSLSYGHDSPLHF. The CDR3 bases are TGTGCCAGCAGCTTATCGTACGGGCACGATTCACCCCTCCACTTT.

This clonotype was observed many times. The V gene is TRBV5-1, the J gene TRBJ1-1; possibly TRBD1 for D (5 bases). There are 13 residues in the CDR3. The germline V and J ends were trimmed by 3 bases and 2 bases, with 8 bases remaining between them. The germline V gene encodes CDR1 SGHRS and CDR2 YFSETQ. CDR3: CASSWGSNTEAFF. As DNA, the CDR3 is TGCGCCAGCAGCTGGGGCAGCAACACTGAAGCTTTCTTT.

V usage is TRBV29-1 and J usage is TRBJ2-6, with a weak D call TRBD2 (5 bases). Germline loops: CDR1 SQVTM, CDR2 ANQGSEA. The V end was cut by 4 bases, the J end by 1 base, with 17 bases between. CDR3 size: 17 residues. The CDR3 loop reads CSVVRGPVGSGANVLTF. DNA of the CDR3: TGCAGCGTTGTCCGCGGGCCTGTTGGATCTGGGGCCAACGTCCTGACTTTC. Combining the CDR3 with reference TRBV29-1 and TRBJ2-6 gives the whole variable domain SAVISQKPSRDICQRGTSLTIQCQVDSQVTMMFWYRQQPGQSLTLIATANQGSEATYESGFVIDKFPISRPNLTFSTLTVSNMSPEDSSIYLCSVVRGPVGSGANVLTFGAGSRLTVL.